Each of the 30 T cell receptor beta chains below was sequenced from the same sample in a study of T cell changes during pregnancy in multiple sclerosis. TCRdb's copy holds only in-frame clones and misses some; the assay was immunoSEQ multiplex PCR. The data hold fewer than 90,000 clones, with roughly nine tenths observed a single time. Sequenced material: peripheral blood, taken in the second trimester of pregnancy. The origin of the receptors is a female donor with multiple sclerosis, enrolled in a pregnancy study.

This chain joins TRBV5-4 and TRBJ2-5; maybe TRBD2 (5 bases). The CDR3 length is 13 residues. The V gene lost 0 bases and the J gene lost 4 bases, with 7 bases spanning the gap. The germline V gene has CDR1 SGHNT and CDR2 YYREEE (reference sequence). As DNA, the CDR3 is TGTGCCAGCAGCTTGGCGGGGAGAGAGACCCAGTACTTC. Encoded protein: CASSLAGRETQYF.

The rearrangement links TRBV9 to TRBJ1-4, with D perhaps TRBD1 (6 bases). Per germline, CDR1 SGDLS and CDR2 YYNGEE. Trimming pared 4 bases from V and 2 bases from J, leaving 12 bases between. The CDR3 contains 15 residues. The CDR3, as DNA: TGTGCCAGCAGCCCCCAGGGGACGACTAATGAAAAACTGTTTTTT. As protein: CASSPQGTTNEKLFF.

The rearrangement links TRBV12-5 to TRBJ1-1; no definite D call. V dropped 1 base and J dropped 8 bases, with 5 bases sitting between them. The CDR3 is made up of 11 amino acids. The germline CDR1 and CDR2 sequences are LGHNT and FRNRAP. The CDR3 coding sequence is TGTGCTAGTGGTTTGGACAGCGAAGCTTTCTTT. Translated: CASGLDSEAFF.

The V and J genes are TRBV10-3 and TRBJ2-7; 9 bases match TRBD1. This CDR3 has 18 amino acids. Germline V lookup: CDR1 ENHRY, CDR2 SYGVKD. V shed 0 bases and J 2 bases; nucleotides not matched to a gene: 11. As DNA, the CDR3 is TGTGCCATCAGTGAGTCCCCGGGACAGGGATCTCCCGCCTACGAGCAGTACTTC. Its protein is CAISESPGQGSPAYEQYF.

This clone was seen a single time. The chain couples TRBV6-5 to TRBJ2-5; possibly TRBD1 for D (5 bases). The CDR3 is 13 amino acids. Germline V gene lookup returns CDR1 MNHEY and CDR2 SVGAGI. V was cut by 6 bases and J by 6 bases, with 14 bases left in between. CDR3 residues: CASRTPGSQTQYF. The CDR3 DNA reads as TGTGCCAGCAGGACACCAGGGTCCCAGACCCAGTACTTC.

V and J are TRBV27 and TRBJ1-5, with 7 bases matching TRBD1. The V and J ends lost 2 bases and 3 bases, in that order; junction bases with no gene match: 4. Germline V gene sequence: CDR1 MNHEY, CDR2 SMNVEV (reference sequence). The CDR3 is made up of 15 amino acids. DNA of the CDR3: TGTGCCAGCAGTTTAGCCAGGGGGGTCAATCAGCCCCAGCATTTT. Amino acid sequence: CASSLARGVNQPQHF.

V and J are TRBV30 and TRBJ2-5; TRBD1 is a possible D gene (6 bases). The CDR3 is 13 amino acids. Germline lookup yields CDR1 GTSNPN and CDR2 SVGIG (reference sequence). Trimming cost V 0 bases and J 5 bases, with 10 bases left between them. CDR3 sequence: CAWSVVGAETQYF. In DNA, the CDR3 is TGTGCCTGGAGTGTTGTGGGGGCGGAGACCCAGTACTTC.

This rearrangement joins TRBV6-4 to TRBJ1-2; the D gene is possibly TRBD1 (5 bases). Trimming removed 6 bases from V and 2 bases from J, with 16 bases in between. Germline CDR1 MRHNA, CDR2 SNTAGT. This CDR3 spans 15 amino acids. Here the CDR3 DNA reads TGTGCCAGCAGCCCGTCGACAGCGACAAACTATGGCTACACCTTC. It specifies CASSPSTATNYGYTF.

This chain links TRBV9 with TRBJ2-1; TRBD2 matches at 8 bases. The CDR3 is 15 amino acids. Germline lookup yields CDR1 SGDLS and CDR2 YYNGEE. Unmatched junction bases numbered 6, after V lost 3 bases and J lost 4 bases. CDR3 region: CASSESGGPYNEQFF. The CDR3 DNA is TGTGCCAGCAGCGAGAGCGGGGGACCATACAATGAGCAGTTCTTC.

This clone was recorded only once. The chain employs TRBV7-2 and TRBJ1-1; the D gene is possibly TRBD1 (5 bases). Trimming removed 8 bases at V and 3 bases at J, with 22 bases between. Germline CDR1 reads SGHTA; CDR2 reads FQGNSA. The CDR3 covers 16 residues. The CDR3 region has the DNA TGTGCCAGCGAGCTTACCCCCAATAGGGGATACACTGAAGCTTTCTTT. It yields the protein CASELTPNRGYTEAFF.

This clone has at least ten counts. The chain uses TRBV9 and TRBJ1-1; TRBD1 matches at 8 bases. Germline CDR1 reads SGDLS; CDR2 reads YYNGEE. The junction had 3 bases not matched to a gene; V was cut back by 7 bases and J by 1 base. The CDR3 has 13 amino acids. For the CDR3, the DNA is TGTGCCAGCGGGACAGGACCGAACACTGAAGCTTTCTTT. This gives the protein CASGTGPNTEAFF.

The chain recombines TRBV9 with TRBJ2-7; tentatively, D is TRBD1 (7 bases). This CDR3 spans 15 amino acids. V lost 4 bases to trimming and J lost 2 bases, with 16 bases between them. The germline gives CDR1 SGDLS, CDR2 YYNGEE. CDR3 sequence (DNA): TGTGCCAGCAGCCCAGGGGGGACAGAACCCTACGAGCAGTACTTC. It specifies CASSPGGTEPYEQYF. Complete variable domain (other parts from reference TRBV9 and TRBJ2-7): DSGVTQTPKHLITATGQRVTLRCSPRSGDLSVYWYQQSLDQGLQFLIQYYNGEERAKGNILERFSAQQFPDLHSELNLSSLELGDSALYFCASSPGGTEPYEQYFGPGTRLTVT.

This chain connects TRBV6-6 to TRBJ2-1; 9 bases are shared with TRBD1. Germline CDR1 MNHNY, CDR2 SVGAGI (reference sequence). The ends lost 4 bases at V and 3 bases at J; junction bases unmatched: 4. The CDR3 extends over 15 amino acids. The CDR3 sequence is CASSSRDRDYNEQFF. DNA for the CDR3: TGTGCCAGCAGTTCCCGGGACAGGGACTACAATGAGCAGTTCTTC.

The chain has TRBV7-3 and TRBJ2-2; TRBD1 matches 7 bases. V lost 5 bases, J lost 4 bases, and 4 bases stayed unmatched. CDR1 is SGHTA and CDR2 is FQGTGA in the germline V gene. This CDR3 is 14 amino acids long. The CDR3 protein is CASSLRQGTGELFF. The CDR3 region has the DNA TGTGCCAGCAGCCTCCGACAGGGCACCGGGGAGCTGTTTTTT.

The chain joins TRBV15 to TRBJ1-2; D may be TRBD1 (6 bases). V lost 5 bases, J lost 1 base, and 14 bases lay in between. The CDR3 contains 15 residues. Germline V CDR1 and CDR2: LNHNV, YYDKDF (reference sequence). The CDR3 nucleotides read TGTGCCACCAGCGAGGGGCAGGGGTTTAACTATGGCTACACCTTC. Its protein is CATSEGQGFNYGYTF.

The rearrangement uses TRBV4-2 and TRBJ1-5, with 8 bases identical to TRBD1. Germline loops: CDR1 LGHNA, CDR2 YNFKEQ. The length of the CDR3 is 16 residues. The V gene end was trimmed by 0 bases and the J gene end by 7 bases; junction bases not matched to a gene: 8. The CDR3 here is CASSQDRGQGLQPQHF. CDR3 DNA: TGTGCCAGCAGCCAAGATCGTGGACAGGGTTTGCAGCCCCAGCATTTT.

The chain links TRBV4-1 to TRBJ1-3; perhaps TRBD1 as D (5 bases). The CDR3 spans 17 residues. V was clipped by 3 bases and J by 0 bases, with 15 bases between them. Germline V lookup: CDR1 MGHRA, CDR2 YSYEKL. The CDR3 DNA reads TGCGCCAGCAGCCAGGGTCCGGGGGTGAGCTCTGGAAACACCATATATTTT. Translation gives CASSQGPGVSSGNTIYF.

The CDR3 loop reads CASSIGDSPGDTEAFF. For the CDR3, the DNA is TGTGCCAGTAGTATAGGCGACAGCCCGGGGGACACTGAAGCTTTCTTT. The chain recombines TRBV19 with TRBJ1-1, with D tentatively TRBD1 (5 bases). The CDR3 spans 16 residues. V was cut by 1 base and J by 3 bases, with 15 bases left in between. CDR1 is LNHDA and CDR2 is SQIVND in the germline V gene (reference sequence).

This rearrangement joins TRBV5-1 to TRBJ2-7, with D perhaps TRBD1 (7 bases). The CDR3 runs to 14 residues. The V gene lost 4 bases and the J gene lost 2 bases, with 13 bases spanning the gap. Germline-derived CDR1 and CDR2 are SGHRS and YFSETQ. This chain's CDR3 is CASSHGRGAYEQYF. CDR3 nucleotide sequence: TGCGCCAGCAGCCACGGCAGGGGGGCCTACGAGCAGTACTTC.

The CDR3 reads CASGFRGRDSLIYEQYF. The CDR3 coding sequence is TGTGCTAGTGGTTTCCGAGGCCGGGACAGCCTGATCTACGAGCAGTACTTC. The rearrangement uses TRBV12-5 and TRBJ2-7; 7 nucleotides match TRBD1. The CDR3 is made up of 17 amino acids. Germline CDR1 LGHNT, CDR2 FRNRAP. The trim removed 3 bases at V and 3 bases at J, leaving 14 bases unmatched.

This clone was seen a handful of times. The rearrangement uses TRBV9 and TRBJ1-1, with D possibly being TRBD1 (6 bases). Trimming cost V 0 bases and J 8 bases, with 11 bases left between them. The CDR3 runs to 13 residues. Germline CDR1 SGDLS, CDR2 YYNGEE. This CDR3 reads CASSVEGGPEAFF. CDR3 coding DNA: TGTGCCAGCAGCGTAGAGGGGGGGCCAGAAGCTTTCTTT.

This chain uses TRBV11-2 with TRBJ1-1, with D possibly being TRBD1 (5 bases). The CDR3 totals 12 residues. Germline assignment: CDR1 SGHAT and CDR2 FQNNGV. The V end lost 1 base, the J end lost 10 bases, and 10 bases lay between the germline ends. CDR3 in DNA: TGTGCCAGCAGCTTAGGGGGGGACGGAGCTTTCTTT. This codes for CASSLGGDGAFF.

Written as DNA, the CDR3 is TGCAGCGTTGCCTCGGCCCGAGGGTACGAGCAGTACTTC. It codes for CSVASARGYEQYF. The chain combines TRBV29-1 with TRBJ2-7, with D maybe TRBD2 (5 bases). The V and J ends lost 4 bases and 4 bases respectively, with 14 bases between them. CDR1 is SQVTM, CDR2 ANQGSEA, per germline. The CDR3 loop spans 13 amino acids.

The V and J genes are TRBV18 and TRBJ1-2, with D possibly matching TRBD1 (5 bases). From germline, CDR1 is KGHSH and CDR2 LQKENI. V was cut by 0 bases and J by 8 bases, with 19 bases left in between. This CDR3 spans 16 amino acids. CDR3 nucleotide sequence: TGTGCCAGCTCACCACCAAGCAGGAGACAGATGATGGGCTACACCTTC. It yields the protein CASSPPSRRQMMGYTF.

The CDR3 sequence: CASSSPSGGAYTQYF. DNA for the CDR3: TGTGCCAGTAGTAGCCCCAGCGGGGGGGCATATACGCAGTATTTT. The chain employs TRBV19 and TRBJ2-3; the match to TRBD2 covers 10 bases. J gave up 7 bases and V 4 bases, and 8 bases lay outside the gene matches. The CDR3 length is 15 residues. CDR1 is LNHDA and CDR2 is SQIVND in the germline V gene (reference sequence). Combining the CDR3 with reference TRBV19 and TRBJ2-3 gives the whole variable domain DGGITQSPKYLFRKEGQNVTLSCEQNLNHDAMYWYRQDPGQGLRLIYYSQIVNDFQKGDIAEGYSVSREKKESFPLTVTSAQKNPTAFYLCASSSPSGGAYTQYFGPGTRLTVL.

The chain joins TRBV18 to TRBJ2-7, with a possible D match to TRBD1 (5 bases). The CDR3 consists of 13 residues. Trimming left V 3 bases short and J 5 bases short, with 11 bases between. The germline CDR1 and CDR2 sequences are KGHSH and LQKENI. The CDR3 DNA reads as TGTGCCAGCTCACCTCTCAGGGTGGACGAGCAGTACTTC. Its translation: CASSPLRVDEQYF.

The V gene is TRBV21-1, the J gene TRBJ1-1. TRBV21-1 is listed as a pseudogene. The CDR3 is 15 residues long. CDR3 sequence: CASSKDRYFDTEAFF. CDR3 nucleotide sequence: TGTGCCAGCAGCAAAGACCGGTACTTCGACACTGAAGCTTTCTTT.

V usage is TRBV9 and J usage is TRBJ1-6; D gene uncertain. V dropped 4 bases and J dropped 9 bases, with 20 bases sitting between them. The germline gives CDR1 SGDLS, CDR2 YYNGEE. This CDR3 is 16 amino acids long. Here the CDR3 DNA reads TGTGCCAGCAGCTTGAGCTCCGCGGGTTACGGTTCACCCCTCCACTTT. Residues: CASSLSSAGYGSPLHF.

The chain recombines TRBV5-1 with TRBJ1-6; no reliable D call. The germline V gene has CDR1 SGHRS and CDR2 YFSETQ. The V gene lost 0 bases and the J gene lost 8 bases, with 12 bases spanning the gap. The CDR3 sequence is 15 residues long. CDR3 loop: CASSLEGRVDSPLHF. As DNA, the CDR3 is TGCGCCAGCAGCTTGGAAGGGAGGGTGGATTCACCCCTCCACTTT.

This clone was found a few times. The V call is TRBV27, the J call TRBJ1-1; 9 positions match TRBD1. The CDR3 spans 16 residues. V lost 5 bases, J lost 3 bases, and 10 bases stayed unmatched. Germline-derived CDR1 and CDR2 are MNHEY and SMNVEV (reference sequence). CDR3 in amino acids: CASSPTTGGWDTEAFF. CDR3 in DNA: TGTGCCAGCAGTCCTACAACAGGGGGCTGGGACACTGAAGCTTTCTTT.